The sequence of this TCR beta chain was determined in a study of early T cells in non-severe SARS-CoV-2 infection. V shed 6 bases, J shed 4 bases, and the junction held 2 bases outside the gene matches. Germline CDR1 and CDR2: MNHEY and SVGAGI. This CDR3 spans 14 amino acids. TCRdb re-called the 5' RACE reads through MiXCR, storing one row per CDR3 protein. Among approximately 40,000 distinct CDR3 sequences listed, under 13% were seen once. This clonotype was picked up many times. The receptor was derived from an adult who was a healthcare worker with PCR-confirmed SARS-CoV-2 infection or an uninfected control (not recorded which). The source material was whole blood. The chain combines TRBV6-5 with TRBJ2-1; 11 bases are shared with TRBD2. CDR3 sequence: CASRLAGGYNEQFF. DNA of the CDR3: TGTGCCAGCAGGCTAGCGGGGGGATACAATGAGCAGTTCTTC.